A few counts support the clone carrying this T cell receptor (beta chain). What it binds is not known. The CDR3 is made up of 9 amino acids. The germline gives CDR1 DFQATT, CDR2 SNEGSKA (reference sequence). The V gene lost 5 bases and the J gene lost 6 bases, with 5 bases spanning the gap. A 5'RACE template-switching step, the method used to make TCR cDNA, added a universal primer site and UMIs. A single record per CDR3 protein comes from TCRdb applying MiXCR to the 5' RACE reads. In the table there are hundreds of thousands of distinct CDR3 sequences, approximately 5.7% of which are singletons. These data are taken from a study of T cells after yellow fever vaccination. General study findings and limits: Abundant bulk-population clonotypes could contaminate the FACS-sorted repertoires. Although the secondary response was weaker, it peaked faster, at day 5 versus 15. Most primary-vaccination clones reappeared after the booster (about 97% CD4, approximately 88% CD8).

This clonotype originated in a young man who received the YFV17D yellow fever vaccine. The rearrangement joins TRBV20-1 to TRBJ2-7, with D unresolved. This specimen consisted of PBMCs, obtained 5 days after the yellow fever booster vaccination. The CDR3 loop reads CSASIEQYF. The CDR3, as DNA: TGCAGTGCTTCCATCGAGCAGTACTTC.